These 4 T cell receptor beta chains share one sample of origin, sequenced in a study of blood T cell repertoires in COVID-19. TCRdb keeps only in-frame clones here, not all; method: immunoSEQ multiplex PCR. The profile shows about 260,000 clones, about 86% of them singletons. Sample: PBMCs or T cells enriched from blood (not recorded which). These receptors were obtained from a man under 40 with acute COVID-19.

The chain carries TRBV18 and TRBJ2-1, with D tentatively TRBD2 (5 bases). Germline values: CDR1 KGHSH, CDR2 LQKENI. This CDR3 is 16 amino acids long. Deletions cut 3 bases from V and 1 base from J, with 13 bases between. CDR3 amino acids: CASSPLIASSYNEQFF. DNA of the CDR3: TGTGCCAGCTCACCTTTAATAGCGAGTTCCTACAATGAGCAGTTCTTC. Full variable domain (outside the CDR3, taken from reference TRBV18 and TRBJ2-1): NAGVMQNPRHLVRRRGQEARLRCSPMKGHSHVYWYRQLPEEGLKFMVYLQKENIIDESGMPKERFSAEFPKEGPSILRIQQVVRGDSAAYFCASSPLIASSYNEQFFGPGTRLTVL.

V and J are TRBV6-1 and TRBJ2-7; 7 bases align to TRBD2. CDR1 and CDR2 (germline): MNHNS, SASEGT. This CDR3 is built from 17 residues. Germline trimming cut 1 base from V and 3 bases from J; bases unmatched to any gene: 12. CDR3 protein: CASSEDLAGVSLYEQYV. The CDR3 nucleotides are TGTGCCAGCAGTGAAGACTTGGCGGGAGTAAGTCTCTACGAGCAGTACGTC.

There are many counts of this clone. The genes are TRBV6-4 and TRBJ1-4, with D unclear. The V end was cut by 6 bases, the J end by 8 bases, with 16 bases between. Germline lookup yields CDR1 MRHNA and CDR2 SNTAGT. The CDR3 contains 14 residues. The CDR3 reads CASSPTAGREKLFF. DNA for the CDR3: TGTGCCAGCAGCCCAACCGCGGGGAGGGAAAAACTGTTTTTT.

V and J are TRBV21-1 and TRBJ1-5; the D segment call TRBD1 is taken from the table without a DNA check. TRBV21-1 is an annotated pseudogene. The CDR3 sequence is 17 residues long. The CDR3 DNA is TGTGCCAGCAGCAAAGCTGTCAGGGCCTCTAGCAATCAGCCCCAGCATTTT. This sequence encodes CASSKAVRASSNQPQHF.